Listed here are 13 T cell receptor beta chains from one sample, sequenced in a study of cytomegalovirus exposure and HLA in healthy donors. Profiling relied on immunoSEQ multiplex PCR, and the TCRdb table lists in-frame clones only, not all of them. Here the sample spans about 48,000 clones, roughly 88% being singletons. Sequencing was carried out using PBMCs. The receptors originated from a woman aged 25 to 39 in good health and CMV-seronegative.

This rearrangement joins TRBV9 to TRBJ1-1, with 8 positions matching TRBD1. This CDR3 spans 15 amino acids. Germline CDR1 is SGDLS and CDR2 is YYNGEE. The V segment lost 3 bases and the J segment 4 bases; nucleotides outside the gene matches: 8. In nucleotides, the CDR3 is TGTGCCAGCAGCGCGCCGCAGGGGGCGCGCACTGAAGCTTTCTTT. Its protein product is CASSAPQGARTEAFF.

This chain uses TRBV4-1 with TRBJ2-7; a possible D gene is TRBD2 (7 bases). V was cut by 2 bases and J by 4 bases, with 21 bases left in between. From germline, CDR1 is MGHRA and CDR2 YSYEKL. This CDR3 spans 17 amino acids. CDR3 sequence reads: CASSQQMGGGGVYEQYF. In DNA, the CDR3 is TGCGCCAGCAGCCAACAAATGGGTGGCGGGGGCGTATACGAGCAGTACTTC.

V is TRBV5-1 and J is TRBJ2-6; 7 bases fit TRBD2. The junction had 2 bases not matched to a gene; V was cut back by 0 bases and J by 2 bases. CDR1 is SGHRS, CDR2 YFSETQ, per germline. The CDR3 sequence is 16 residues long. Here the CDR3 DNA reads TGCGCCAGCAGCTTGGCCCGGGGGGCTGGGGCCAACGTCCTGACTTTC. Translated, it gives CASSLARGAGANVLTF.

The V gene is TRBV5-1, the J gene TRBJ2-1; D remains ambiguous. The CDR3 runs to 12 residues. Trimming stripped 0 bases from V and 7 bases from J, with 5 bases between. CDR1 is SGHRS, CDR2 YFSETQ, per germline. CDR3 loop: CASSLAVNEQFF. The CDR3 coding sequence is TGCGCCAGCAGCTTGGCCGTAAATGAGCAGTTCTTC.

V usage is TRBV4-3 and J usage is TRBJ1-1; D gene ambiguous. CDR3 length equals 13 residues. The ends were cut back, 0 bases at V and 1 base at J, with 3 bases in the middle. Germline-derived CDR1 and CDR2 are LGHNA and YSLEER. The CDR3 DNA sequence: TGCGCCAGCAGCCAAGAGGCGAACACTGAAGCTTTCTTT. This encodes CASSQEANTEAFF.

The gene calls are TRBV29-1 and TRBJ1-1, with D possibly matching TRBD1 (6 bases). The CDR3 loop spans 11 amino acids. With 7 bases removed from V and 6 bases from J, the gap between germline ends came to 12 bases. Per the germline V gene, CDR1 is SQVTM and CDR2 is ANQGSEA. The CDR3 is CSGRGLAEAFF. The CDR3 region has the DNA TGCAGCGGCAGGGGTTTGGCTGAAGCTTTCTTT. Using reference TRBV29-1 and TRBJ1-1 for the parts outside the CDR3, the full variable domain is SAVISQKPSRDICQRGTSLTIQCQVDSQVTMMFWYRQQPGQSLTLIATANQGSEATYESGFVIDKFPISRPNLTFSTLTVSNMSPEDSSIYLCSGRGLAEAFFGQGTRLTVV.

This clone is classed as medium-sized (0.01 to 0.1%). J is TRBJ2-2 and V is TRBV6-4; possibly TRBD2 for D (6 bases). The CDR3 spans 13 residues. The germline gives CDR1 MRHNA, CDR2 SNTAGT. With 4 bases removed from V and 3 bases from J, the gap between germline ends came to 6 bases. The CDR3 bases are TGTGCCAGCAGTGCGGGAGACACCGGGGAGCTGTTTTTT. This sequence encodes CASSAGDTGELFF.

This clone is a singleton in its sample. The chain links TRBV27 to TRBJ1-1; 8 nucleotides match TRBD1. V was pared by 5 bases and J by 2 bases, with 7 bases of the junction left unmatched. In germline, CDR1 is MNHEY, CDR2 SMNVEV (reference sequence). The CDR3 loop spans 15 amino acids. The CDR3 region is CASSRRGRVNTEAFF. DNA for the CDR3: TGTGCCAGCAGTCGCAGGGGGCGAGTCAACACTGAAGCTTTCTTT.

The chain recombines TRBV27 with TRBJ2-1; D not certain. Germline V gives CDR1 MNHEY, CDR2 SMNVEV (reference sequence). There are 14 residues in the CDR3. V shed 1 base and J shed 4 bases, with 8 bases lying between them. CDR3 bases: TGTGCCAGCAGTTTATTGTGGAGATACAATGAGCAGTTCTTC. Protein sequence: CASSLLWRYNEQFF.

The CDR3 loop reads CASSQARGLAGEGNTQYF. In nucleotides, the CDR3 is TGCGCCAGCAGCCAAGCACGGGGTCTAGCGGGCGAGGGCAATACGCAGTATTTT. This rearrangement joins TRBV4-1 to TRBJ2-3; the match to TRBD2 covers 8 bases. The CDR3 covers 18 residues. The trim removed 1 base at V and 7 bases at J, leaving 16 bases unmatched. CDR1 is MGHRA and CDR2 is YSYEKL in the germline V gene.

The gene calls are TRBV9 and TRBJ1-2, with a possible D match to TRBD1 (5 bases). The length of the CDR3 is 13 residues. Germline assignment: CDR1 SGDLS and CDR2 YYNGEE. The ends were cut back, 4 bases at V and 10 bases at J, with 17 bases in the middle. CDR3 amino acids: CASSPTQGFVYTF. CDR3 DNA sequence: TGTGCCAGCAGCCCCACCCAGGGTTTTGTCTACACCTTC.

CDR3 residues: CASSQDLRTGVRDEQFF. CDR3 nucleotide sequence: TGTGCCAGCAGCCAAGATCTGCGGACAGGGGTGAGGGATGAGCAGTTCTTC. V and J are TRBV14 and TRBJ2-1; 9 bases match TRBD1. Trimming at V came to 0 bases and at J to 8 bases, leaving 11 bases not matched to a gene. CDR1 SGHDN and CDR2 FVKESK come from the germline V gene. The CDR3 has 17 residues.

The chain recombines TRBV5-6 with TRBJ2-3; tentatively, D is TRBD2 (6 bases). Germline V gene sequence: CDR1 SGHDT, CDR2 YYEEEE. With 1 base removed from V and 3 bases from J, the gap between germline ends came to 12 bases. The CDR3 covers 15 residues. CDR3 nucleotides: TGTGCCAGCAGCTTGTGGGGAGGCGGGACAGATACGCAGTATTTT. Translating gives CASSLWGGGTDTQYF.